The rows below give T cell receptor beta chains drawn from one sample of a study of CD8+CD57+ T cells in acquired aplastic anemia. TCRdb used MiXCR to reprocess the reads, holding one entry per CDR3 protein. Here the sample spans about 120,000 distinct CDR3 sequences, 58% being singletons. Sequenced sample: sorted CD4+, CD8+, or CD8+CD57+ T cells (not recorded which) from PBMCs. The receptors were gathered from a human donor with aplastic anemia. Each CDR3 is given with its conserved first and last residue. A D gene is named only where the DNA matches it firmly. Clone size, where shown, is once, few, many, or a class for clones that have expanded.

v_call	clone_size	d_call	j_call	cdr3_nt	cdr3_aa
TRBV7-8	-	-	TRBJ2-7	TGTGCCAGCAGCTTAGCCAAGTCCTCAGCGGCCTCCTACGAGCAGTACTTC	CASSLAKSSAASYEQYF
TRBV7-2	-	-	TRBJ2-5	TGTGCCAGCAGCCTTACGGGGGGCACCCAAGAGACCCAGTACTTC	CASSLTGGTQETQYF
TRBV28	many	-	TRBJ2-7	TGTGCCAGCAGTTCGACACTCCGTTCCCACGAGCAGTACTTC	CASSSTLRSHEQYF
TRBV5-4	-	TRBD1	TRBJ2-7	TGTGCCAGCAGCTCAGCGACAGGGGGCCACGAGCAGTACTTC	CASSSATGGHEQYF
TRBV11-1	-	-	TRBJ2-7	TGTGCCAGCAGCCCTAAGGTATCGGCGACTAATTACGAGCAGTACTTC	CASSPKVSATNYEQYF
TRBV5-5	-	-	TRBJ1-6	TGTGCCAGCAGCTGGACCGGGTCACCTAATTCACCCCTCCACTTT	CASSWTGSPNSPLHF
TRBV14	-	TRBD2	TRBJ2-1	TGTGCCAGCAGCCGAGGACTAGCGGGAGTGGATGAGCAGTTCTTC	CASSRGLAGVDEQFF
TRBV7-2	once	-	TRBJ2-5	TGTGCCAGCAGCTCTTGGAATGAGACCCAGTACTTC	CASSSWNETQYF
TRBV11-2	few	TRBD1	TRBJ1-1	TGTGCCAGCAGCTTAGGTGGGACAGGGAGGGGAAACACTGAAGCTTTCTTT	CASSLGGTGRGNTEAFF
TRBV29-1	few	-	TRBJ1-1	TGCAGCGTTCTAGTCGGATCATCGAACACTGAAGCTTTCTTT	CSVLVGSSNTEAFF
TRBV15	-	-	TRBJ1-1	TGTGCCACCAGCAGAGCTGGGTTTGAAGCTTTCTTT	CATSRAGFEAFF
TRBV29-1	-	TRBD2	TRBJ2-1	TGCAGCGCTGAAGACCCAGCGGGGGGGCGATCTATCAATGAGCAGTTCTTC	CSAEDPAGGRSINEQFF
TRBV2	-	-	TRBJ2-1	TGTGCCAGCAGAGCTCAGGGGAATGAGCAGTTCTTC	CASRAQGNEQFF
TRBV7-3	many	TRBD2	TRBJ2-3	TGTGCCAGCAGTTCACTAGCGGGGGGACCAGATACGCAGTATTTT	CASSSLAGGPDTQYF